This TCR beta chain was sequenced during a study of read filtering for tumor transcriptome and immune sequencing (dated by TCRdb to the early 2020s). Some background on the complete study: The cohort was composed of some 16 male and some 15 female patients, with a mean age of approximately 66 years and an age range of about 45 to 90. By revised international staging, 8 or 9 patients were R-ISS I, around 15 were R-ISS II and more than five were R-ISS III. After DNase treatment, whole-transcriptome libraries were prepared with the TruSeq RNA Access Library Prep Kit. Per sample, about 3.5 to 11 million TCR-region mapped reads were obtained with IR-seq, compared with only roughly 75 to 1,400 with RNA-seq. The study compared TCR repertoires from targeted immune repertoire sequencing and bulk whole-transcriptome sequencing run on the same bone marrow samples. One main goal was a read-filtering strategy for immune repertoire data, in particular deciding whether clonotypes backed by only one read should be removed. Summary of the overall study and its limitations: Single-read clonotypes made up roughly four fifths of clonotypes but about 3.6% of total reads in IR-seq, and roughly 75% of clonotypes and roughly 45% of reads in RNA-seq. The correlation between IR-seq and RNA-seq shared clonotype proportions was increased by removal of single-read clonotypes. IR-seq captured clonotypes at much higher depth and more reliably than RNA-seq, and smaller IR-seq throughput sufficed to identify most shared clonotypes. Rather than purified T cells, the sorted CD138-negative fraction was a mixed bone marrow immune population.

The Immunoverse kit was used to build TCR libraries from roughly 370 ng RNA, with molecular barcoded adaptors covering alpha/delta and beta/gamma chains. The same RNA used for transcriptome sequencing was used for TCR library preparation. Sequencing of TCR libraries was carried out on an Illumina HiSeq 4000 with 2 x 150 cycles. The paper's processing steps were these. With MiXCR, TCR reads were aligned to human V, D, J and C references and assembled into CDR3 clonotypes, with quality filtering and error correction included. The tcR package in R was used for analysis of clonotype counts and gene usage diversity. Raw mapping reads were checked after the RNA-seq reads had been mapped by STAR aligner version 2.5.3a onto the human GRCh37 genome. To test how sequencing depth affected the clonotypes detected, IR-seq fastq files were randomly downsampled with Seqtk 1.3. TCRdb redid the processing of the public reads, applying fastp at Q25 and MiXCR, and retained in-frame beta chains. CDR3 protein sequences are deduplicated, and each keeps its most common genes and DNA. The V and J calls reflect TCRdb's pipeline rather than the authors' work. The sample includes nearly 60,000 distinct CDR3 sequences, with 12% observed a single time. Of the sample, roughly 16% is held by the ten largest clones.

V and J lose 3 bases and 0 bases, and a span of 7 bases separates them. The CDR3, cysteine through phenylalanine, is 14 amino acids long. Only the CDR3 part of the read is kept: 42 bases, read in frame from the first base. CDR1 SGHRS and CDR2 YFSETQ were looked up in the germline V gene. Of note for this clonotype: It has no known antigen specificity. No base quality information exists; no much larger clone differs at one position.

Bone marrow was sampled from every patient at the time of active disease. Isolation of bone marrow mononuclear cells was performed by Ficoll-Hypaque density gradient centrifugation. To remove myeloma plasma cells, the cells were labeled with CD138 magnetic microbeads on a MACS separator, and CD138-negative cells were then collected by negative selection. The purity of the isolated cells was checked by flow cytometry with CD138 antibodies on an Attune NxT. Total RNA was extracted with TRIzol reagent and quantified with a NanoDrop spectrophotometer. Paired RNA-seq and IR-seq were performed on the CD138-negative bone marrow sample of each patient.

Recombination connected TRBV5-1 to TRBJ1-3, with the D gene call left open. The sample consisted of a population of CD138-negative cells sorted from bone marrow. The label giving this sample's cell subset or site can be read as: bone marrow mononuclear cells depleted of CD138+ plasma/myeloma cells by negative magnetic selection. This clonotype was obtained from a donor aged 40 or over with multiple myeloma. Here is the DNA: TGCGCCAGCAGCTACGAGGGCTCTGGAAACACCATATATTTT. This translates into CASSYEGSGNTIYF.